This T cell receptor beta chain came from a study of CD8 T cells in ankylosing spondylitis. General study findings and limits: Blood of patients with ankylosing spondylitis appeared to be characterized by a TCR beta motif of fewer than 10 highly homologous variants.

This clonotype was counted a few times. What it binds is unknown. Via MiXCR, TCRdb re-called the 5' RACE reads, giving one row per CDR3 protein. The table lists about 440,000 distinct CDR3 sequences, 15% to 20% of them singletons. The CDR3 consists of 12 residues. Germline V gives CDR1 MDHEN, CDR2 SYDVKM. J lost 9 bases, V lost 9 bases, and 4 bases had no gene match. Sequenced material: blood, either unsorted or a sorted T cell fraction (not recorded which). This clonotype originated in a male donor with ankylosing spondylitis. The chain is built from TRBV28 and TRBJ1-6; 8 bases fit TRBD1. The CDR3 nucleotides are TGTGCCAGTGGACAGGGAGGTTCACCCCTCCACTTT. Protein product: CASGQGGSPLHF.